This TCR beta chain emerged from a study of T cells in Graves' hyperthyroidism and ophthalmopathy. The study excluded patients with uncontrolled infection, other autoimmune disease, pregnancy or lactation. Based on clinical symptoms, serum thyroxine and TRAb, thyroid ultrasound and orbital computed tomography, diagnoses were reached. The authors obtained PBMCs from 10 ml of fresh peripheral blood. TCR beta CDR3 sequences were amplified from RNA transcripts. During a first-round RT-PCR of the TCR CDR3, the HTBI primer set was used. TCRdb processed the multiplex PCR reads anew with MiXCR; each CDR3 protein has one entry. The sample has some 500,000 distinct CDR3 sequences; 14% are singletons. The length of the CDR3 is 17 residues. The germline CDR1 and CDR2 sequences are MGHRA and YSYEKL. V lost 1 base and J lost 4; bases outside the gene matches: 9.

The sequence derives from a woman between 18 and 30 years old with Graves' hyperthyroidism. The sample taken for sequencing was blood. The chain carries TRBV4-1 and TRBJ2-2; 7 nucleotides line up with TRBD2. CDR3 in amino acids: CASSQVPETSLTGELFF. CDR3 DNA: TGCGCCAGCAGCCAAGTTCCCGAGACTAGCCTCACCGGGGAGCTGTTTTTT.